Presented here are 16 T cell receptor beta chains from one specimen sequenced in a study of identifying expanded T cells in peripheral blood. Sequencing used immunoSEQ multiplex PCR; TCRdb keeps in-frame clones, though not all of them. This sample has some 97,000 clones; 88% occur once, and the top ten carry just over 5.5%. The sample was blood. The receptors stem from a person aged 18 to 75 in good health.

V usage is TRBV4-1 and J usage is TRBJ1-5; D remains ambiguous. Per the germline V gene, CDR1 is MGHRA and CDR2 is YSYEKL. The germline V and J ends were trimmed by 4 bases and 4 bases, with 17 bases remaining between them. The CDR3 runs 16 residues. CDR3 in amino acids: CASSRKTDGLNQPQHF. CDR3 DNA sequence: TGCGCCAGCAGCCGCAAGACGGACGGCCTAAATCAGCCCCAGCATTTT.

This clone turned up a few times. This chain uses TRBV29-1 with TRBJ1-2; no reliable D call. Per the germline V gene, CDR1 is SQVTM and CDR2 is ANQGSEA. The CDR3 loop spans 12 amino acids. V was trimmed by 4 bases and J by 3 bases, leaving 9 bases between them. This chain's CDR3 is CSVGYGDYGYTF. The DNA for the CDR3 is TGCAGCGTTGGCTACGGGGACTATGGCTACACCTTC.

The rearrangement links TRBV7-9 to TRBJ2-1, with 10 bases aligning to TRBD2. The CDR3 is made up of 17 amino acids. CDR1 is SEHNR and CDR2 is FQNEAQ in the germline V gene (reference sequence). The J segment lost 7 bases and the V segment lost 5 bases, leaving 14 bases of the junction unmatched. The CDR3 loop reads CASSGWASGGTDNEQFF. In DNA, the CDR3 is TGTGCCAGCAGCGGGTGGGCTAGCGGGGGAACGGATAATGAGCAGTTCTTC.

The chain employs TRBV6-5 and TRBJ1-2; D is possibly TRBD1 (5 bases). The V gene's germline CDR1 is MNHEY and CDR2 SVGAGI. This CDR3 spans 14 amino acids. Trimming stripped 0 bases from V and 7 bases from J, with 12 bases between. In DNA form, the CDR3 reads TGTGCCAGCAGTTACTCCGTCGACAGATTTGGCTACACCTTC. Protein product: CASSYSVDRFGYTF.

The chain is built from TRBV7-9 and TRBJ2-5; TRBD1 agrees at 9 bases. After removal of 1 base from V and 5 bases from J, the junction contained 5 bases not matched to a gene. This CDR3 contains 15 residues. Germline CDR1 is SEHNR and CDR2 is FQNEAQ (reference sequence). The DNA for the CDR3 is TGTGCCAGCAGCTTAGTTACAGGGGGCCGGGAGACCCAGTACTTC. This sequence encodes CASSLVTGGRETQYF.

CDR3: CASDSRVLADTQYF. The CDR3 bases are TGTGCTAGTGACAGTAGGGTTTTGGCAGATACGCAGTATTTT. V and J are TRBV12-5 and TRBJ2-3; D is uncertain. The germline CDR1 and CDR2 sequences are LGHNT and FRNRAP. CDR3 length: 14 amino acids. V lost 7 bases and J lost 4, with 15 bases in between.

The chain uses TRBV19 and TRBJ2-4, with 9 bases aligning to TRBD1. The CDR3 runs 13 residues. The germline gives CDR1 LNHDA, CDR2 SQIVND (reference sequence). V dropped 3 bases and J dropped 7; count of bases not matched to a gene: 1. CDR3 sequence (DNA): TGTGCCAGTAGTATGGGGACAGGGAACATTCAGTACTTC. The encoded protein is CASSMGTGNIQYF.

By share, this clone counts as medium-sized. The V gene is TRBV6-1, the J gene TRBJ1-5; D is unresolved. Trimming cost V 8 bases and J 4 bases, with 15 bases left between them. The CDR3 runs 14 residues. From germline, CDR1 is MNHNS and CDR2 SASEGT. The CDR3 DNA sequence: TGTGCCAGCCATATTTGGGGTAAGAATCAGCCCCAGCATTTT. Amino acid sequence: CASHIWGKNQPQHF.

The J gene is TRBJ2-7, the V gene TRBV6-5, with 7 bases fitting TRBD2. The length of the CDR3 is 14 residues. Germline V CDR1 and CDR2: MNHEY, SVGAGI. J was trimmed by 2 bases and V by 2 bases; bases with no gene match: 3. In nucleotides, the CDR3 is TGTGCCAGCAGTTACCAGCGGGGTACCTACGAGCAGTACTTC. Its translation is CASSYQRGTYEQYF.

The chain uses TRBV6-6 and TRBJ2-6; D is unresolved. CDR1 MNHNY and CDR2 SVGAGI come from the germline V gene (reference sequence). The CDR3 length is 14 residues. V lost 7 bases and J 0 bases, leaving 7 bases between the germline ends. As DNA, the CDR3 is TGTGCCAGCAACGAGGACTCTGGGGCCAACGTCCTGACTTTC. Translation gives CASNEDSGANVLTF.

Only one count was recorded for this clone. The genes are TRBV6-6 and TRBJ1-5; the match to TRBD1 covers 8 bases. The CDR3 covers 16 residues. The germline CDR1 and CDR2 sequences are MNHNY and SVGAGI (reference sequence). V lost 2 bases to trimming and J lost 3 bases; unmatched junction nucleotides: 6. In DNA, the CDR3 is TGTGCCAGCAGTTACGCCCTGACAGGGGCCAATCAGCCCCAGCATTTT. Protein sequence: CASSYALTGANQPQHF.

This clone was recorded only once. The rearrangement links TRBV6-5 to TRBJ2-2; a weak D match, TRBD2 (5 bases). Germline V gene lookup returns CDR1 MNHEY and CDR2 SVGAGI. CDR3 length: 15 amino acids. Trimming pared 3 bases from V and 2 bases from J, leaving 10 bases between. This CDR3 is CASSYEGGNTGELFF. The DNA of the CDR3 is TGTGCCAGCAGTTATGAGGGCGGAAACACCGGGGAGCTGTTTTTT.

The chain combines TRBV11-2 with TRBJ2-7, with D possibly being TRBD1 (5 bases). The germline V gene encodes CDR1 SGHAT and CDR2 FQNNGV. V lost 4 bases and J lost 3, with 7 bases in between. This CDR3 spans 12 amino acids. CDR3 DNA sequence: TGTGCCAGCAGCTCCCAGGGCTACGAGCAGTACTTC. Its translation is CASSSQGYEQYF.

The V gene is TRBV27, the J gene TRBJ1-6; D gene unclear. Germline V gene sequence: CDR1 MNHEY, CDR2 SMNVEV (reference sequence). The V and J ends lost 5 bases and 5 bases respectively, with 10 bases between them. The CDR3 runs 14 residues. CDR3 coding DNA: TGTGCCAGCAGTCGTGTGAGGCATAATTCACCCCTCCACTTT. It is translated as CASSRVRHNSPLHF.

There are a few counts of this clone. The chain uses TRBV11-2 and TRBJ1-1, with 7 bases that match TRBD1. From germline, CDR1 is SGHAT and CDR2 FQNNGV. The J segment lost 6 bases and the V segment lost 2 bases, leaving 6 bases of the junction unmatched. The CDR3 runs to 14 residues. In nucleotides, the CDR3 is TGTGCCAGCAGCTTACATCCCGGACAGGCTGAAGCTTTCTTT. Amino acid sequence: CASSLHPGQAEAFF.

V and J are TRBV19 and TRBJ1-3; the D gene is possibly TRBD1 (5 bases). Trimming pared 4 bases from V and 0 bases from J, leaving 13 bases between. Looked up from germline, CDR1 is LNHDA and CDR2 is SQIVND (reference sequence). The CDR3 is 16 amino acids. The CDR3 protein is CASSKLRAISGNTIYF. CDR3 nucleotides: TGTGCCAGTAGTAAGCTCAGGGCGATCTCTGGAAACACCATATATTTT.